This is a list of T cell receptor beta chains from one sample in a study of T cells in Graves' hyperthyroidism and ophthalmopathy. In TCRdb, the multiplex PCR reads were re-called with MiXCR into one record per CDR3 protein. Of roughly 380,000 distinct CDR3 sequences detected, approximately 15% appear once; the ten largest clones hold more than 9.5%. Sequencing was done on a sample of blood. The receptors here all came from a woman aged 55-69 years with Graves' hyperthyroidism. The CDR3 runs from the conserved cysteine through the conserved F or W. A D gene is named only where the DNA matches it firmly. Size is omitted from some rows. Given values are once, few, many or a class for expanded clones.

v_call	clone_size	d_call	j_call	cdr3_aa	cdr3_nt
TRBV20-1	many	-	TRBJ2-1	CSADGAGPSYNEQFF	TGCAGTGCTGATGGAGCGGGTCCCTCCTACAATGAGCAGTTCTTC
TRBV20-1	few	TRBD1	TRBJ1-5	CSAQDRASNQPQHF	TGCAGTGCGCAAGACAGGGCTAGCAATCAGCCCCAGCATTTT
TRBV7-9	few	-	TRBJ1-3	CASSLVTGTRSGNTIYF	TGTGCCAGCAGCTTAGTCACGGGGACTCGCTCTGGAAACACCATATATTTT
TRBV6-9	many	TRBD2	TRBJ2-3	CASRSSGSTDTQYF	TGTGCCAGCAGGAGTAGCGGGAGTACAGATACGCAGTATTTT
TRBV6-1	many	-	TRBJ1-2	CASSVRGSDYGYTF	TGTGCCAGCAGTGTCCGCGGCTCAGACTATGGCTACACCTTC
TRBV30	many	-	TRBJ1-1	CAWGRQLNTEAFF	TGTGCCTGGGGGCGACAGCTGAACACTGAAGCTTTCTTT
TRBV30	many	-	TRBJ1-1	CAWSVLDAMNTEAFF	TGTGCCTGGAGTGTACTTGACGCTATGAACACTGAAGCTTTCTTT
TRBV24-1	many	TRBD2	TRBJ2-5	CATSPRTSGLETQYF	TGTGCCACCAGTCCCCGGACTAGCGGCCTCGAGACCCAGTACTTC
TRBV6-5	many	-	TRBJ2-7	CASSYSTSSSYEQYF	TGTGCCAGCAGTTACTCGACCAGTAGCTCCTACGAGCAGTACTTC
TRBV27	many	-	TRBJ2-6	CASSSLDSSGANVLTF	TGTGCCAGCAGTTCACTCGACAGCTCTGGGGCCAACGTCCTGACTTTC
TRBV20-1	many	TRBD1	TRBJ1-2	CSARTGGGYTF	TGCAGTGCCAGAACAGGGGGCGGCTACACCTTC
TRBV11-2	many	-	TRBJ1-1	CASSFLGKGTEAFF	TGTGCCAGCAGCTTTTTGGGGAAGGGCACTGAAGCTTTCTTT
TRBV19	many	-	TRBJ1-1	CASSRSGGTEAFF	TGTGCCAGTAGTAGGAGTGGGGGGACTGAAGCTTTCTTT
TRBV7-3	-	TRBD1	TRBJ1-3	CASSATGGGNTIYF	TGTGCCAGCAGCGCGACAGGGGGAGGAAACACCATATATTTT
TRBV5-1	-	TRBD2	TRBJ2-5	CASAPGGGRETQYF	TGCGCCAGCGCTCCCGGGGGGGGTCGAGAGACCCAGTACTTC
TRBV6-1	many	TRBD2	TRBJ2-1	CASSYGLAANEQFF	TGTGCCAGCAGTTACGGCCTAGCGGCTAATGAGCAGTTCTTC
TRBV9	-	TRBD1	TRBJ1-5	CANSVGQGVNQPQHF	TGTGCCAACAGCGTAGGACAGGGAGTGAACCAGCCCCAGCATTTT
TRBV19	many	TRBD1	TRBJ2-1	CASSRQGARNEQFF	TGTGCCAGTAGTAGACAGGGGGCGCGCAATGAGCAGTTCTTC
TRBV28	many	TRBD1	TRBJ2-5	CASSPTGYQETQYF	TGTGCCAGCAGTCCGACAGGGTACCAAGAGACCCAGTACTTC
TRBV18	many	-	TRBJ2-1	CASSREMGDEQFF	TGTGCCAGCTCGAGGGAAATGGGGGATGAGCAGTTCTTC
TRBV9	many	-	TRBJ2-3	CASSVASAGAIPDTQYF	TGTGCCAGCAGCGTAGCTTCGGCGGGCGCGATACCAGATACGCAGTATTTT
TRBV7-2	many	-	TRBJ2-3	CASSSWVTDTQYF	TGTGCCAGCAGCTCCTGGGTCACAGATACGCAGTATTTT
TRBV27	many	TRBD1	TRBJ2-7	CASSLGGQAGDEQYF	TGTGCCAGCAGTTTAGGGGGACAGGCCGGGGACGAGCAGTACTTC